The present T cell receptor (beta chain) was sequenced within a study of blood T cells in healthy people across ages. Primers used in a second PCR of roughly 6 to 11 cycles were a sample-barcoded 5' primer and a J-beta primer mix. TCRdb re-analysed the 5' RACE reads in MiXCR, keeping a single row per CDR3 protein. The data contain roughly 1 million distinct CDR3 sequences, around 25% of them singletons. The CDR3 totals 13 residues. Trimming pared 4 bases from V and 9 bases from J, leaving 13 bases between. Germline lookup yields CDR1 KGHSH and CDR2 LQKENI. The same sample was also studied in work on T cells of mothers and their children.

The source of this sequence is a girl under 10 years old in good health. V and J are TRBV18 and TRBJ2-1, with a weak D call TRBD1 (5 bases). The sample comprised blood. CDR3 sequence: CASSLGPAGEQFF. The CDR3 region has the DNA TGTGCCAGCTCACTGGGGCCGGCCGGTGAGCAGTTCTTC.